This entry lists 25 T cell receptor beta chains sequenced from one sample in a study of CD8+CD57+ T cells in acquired aplastic anemia. Profiling that covered TCR beta VDJ and CDR3 relied on genomic DNA as its template. Each CDR3 protein gets one entry after TCRdb re-called the reads with MiXCR. The repertoire has a few hundred thousand distinct CDR3 sequences, around 49% of them found once; the top ten carry about 20%. The patients chosen for sequencing had shown expansion of CD8+CD57+ cells (detected by flow cytometry). Sequencing was performed on sorted CD4+, CD8+, or CD8+CD57+ T cells (not recorded which) from PBMCs. The receptors were gathered from a human donor with aplastic anemia.

V gene TRBV19 combines with J gene TRBJ1-4; the match to TRBD1 covers 9 bases. The trim removed 0 bases at V and 8 bases at J, leaving 4 bases unmatched. Germline-derived CDR1 and CDR2 are LNHDA and SQIVND (reference sequence). This CDR3 region has 15 residues. CDR3 sequence (DNA): TGTGCCAGTAGTATAGAGTCGACAGGGGGGGAAAAACTGTTTTTT. Amino acids: CASSIESTGGEKLFF.

Many counts were recorded for this clonotype. The chain employs TRBV20-1 and TRBJ1-3, with a tentative D call TRBD1 (5 bases). V lost 4 bases to trimming and J lost 4 bases, with 11 bases between them. This CDR3 spans 13 amino acids. The germline gives CDR1 DFQATT, CDR2 SNEGSKA (reference sequence). In DNA, the CDR3 is TGCAGTGCTAAGGTTAGGGGAGGAAACACCATATATTTT. Translating gives CSAKVRGGNTIYF.

This clonotype appeared many times. V and J are TRBV6-1 and TRBJ2-7; 9 bases are a match to TRBD1. Per germline, CDR1 MNHNS and CDR2 SASEGT. The CDR3 totals 13 residues. The trim removed 7 bases at V and 2 bases at J, leaving 3 bases unmatched. The DNA of the CDR3 is TGTGCCAGCACCCGGGACAGGGCCTACGAGCAGTACTTC. Protein product: CASTRDRAYEQYF.

The gene calls are TRBV7-3 and TRBJ2-7, with 11 bases matching TRBD1. Germline V gene data show CDR1 as SGHTA and CDR2 as FQGTGA. Losses at the gene ends were 5 bases for V and 5 bases for J; bases not matched to a gene: 8. The length of the CDR3 is 15 residues. This chain's CDR3 is CASSQWTGGIDEQYF. Written as DNA, the CDR3 is TGTGCCAGCAGCCAGTGGACAGGGGGCATCGACGAGCAGTACTTC.

The V gene is TRBV7-3, the J gene TRBJ2-2, with D perhaps matching TRBD1 (5 bases). The ends were cut back, 1 base at V and 7 bases at J, with 13 bases in the middle. The CDR3 is made up of 15 amino acids. Germline CDR1 and CDR2: SGHTA and FQGTGA. The CDR3 coding sequence is TGTGCCAGCAGCTTAATGCCAGGGCAGGTCGGGGAGCTGTTTTTT. The encoded protein is CASSLMPGQVGELFF.

This clonotype was seen ten or more times. The gene calls are TRBV19 and TRBJ2-3; D ambiguous. This CDR3 comprises 14 residues. Germline V gives CDR1 LNHDA, CDR2 SQIVND (reference sequence). Trimming stripped 3 bases from V and 0 bases from J, with 7 bases between. CDR3: CASSIGPSTDTQYF. CDR3 in DNA: TGTGCCAGTAGTATTGGGCCTAGCACAGATACGCAGTATTTT.

This clonotype has at least ten counts. The chain uses TRBV20-1 and TRBJ1-6; D is unclear. V was pared by 6 bases and J by 0 bases, with 15 bases between. The CDR3 runs to 16 residues. Germline V gene sequence: CDR1 DFQATT, CDR2 SNEGSKA (reference sequence). In DNA, the CDR3 is TGCAGTGCGAGCGGGCGGATGAGCTCCTATAATTCACCCCTCCACTTT. It yields the protein CSASGRMSSYNSPLHF.

This clonotype was recorded many times. This chain joins TRBV20-1 and TRBJ2-5; 10 bases align to TRBD2. The CDR3 has 16 residues. Looked up from germline, CDR1 is DFQATT and CDR2 is SNEGSKA (reference sequence). V was clipped by 6 bases and J by 5 bases; unmatched bases: 15. The CDR3 DNA reads as TGCAGTGCCGCCCGTACAAGCGGGGGGGGAGGGGAGACCCAGTACTTC. Translation gives CSAARTSGGGGETQYF.

The chain couples TRBV28 to TRBJ2-2; 14 nucleotides agree with TRBD2. Germline CDR1 reads MDHEN; CDR2 reads SYDVKM. The CDR3 contains 17 residues. J was trimmed by 4 bases and V by 5 bases; bases with no gene match: 6. This CDR3 is CASSPTSGGAGTGELFF. The CDR3 DNA sequence: TGTGCCAGCAGTCCGACTAGCGGGGGGGCCGGCACCGGGGAGCTGTTTTTT.

This clonotype is a singleton in its sample. The genes are TRBV20-1 and TRBJ2-7, with TRBD2 matching 14 bases. Germline CDR1 DFQATT, CDR2 SNEGSKA (reference sequence). With V trimmed by 6 bases and J by 4 bases, 11 bases remained unmatched. CDR3 length: 16 amino acids. The CDR3 protein is CSAPETSGGARYEQYF. The CDR3 DNA reads TGCAGTGCCCCAGAGACTAGCGGGGGGGCTCGGTACGAGCAGTACTTC.

The chain combines TRBV20-1 with TRBJ2-3; weak D call: TRBD2 (7 bases). The CDR3 extends over 15 amino acids. The germline V gene has CDR1 DFQATT and CDR2 SNEGSKA (reference sequence). V was cut by 6 bases and J by 2 bases, with 18 bases left in between. The CDR3 loop is CSAGGGGALTDTQYF. The CDR3 DNA reads as TGCAGTGCAGGGGGAGGGGGGGCCCTCACAGATACGCAGTATTTT.

The V gene is TRBV7-9, the J gene TRBJ2-2; D unresolved. The CDR3 length is 16 residues. Germline V gene data show CDR1 as SEHNR and CDR2 as FQNEAQ (reference sequence). Trimming stripped 2 bases from V and 3 bases from J, with 13 bases between. CDR3 region: CASSLFLGSDTGELFF. CDR3 sequence (DNA): TGTGCCAGCAGCTTATTTCTAGGGTCCGACACCGGGGAGCTGTTTTTT. The full variable domain, in which reference TRBV7-9 and TRBJ2-2 provide the parts outside the CDR3, is DTGVSQNPRHKITKRGQNVTFRCDPISEHNRLYWYRQTLGQGPEFLTYFQNEAQLEKSRLLSDRFSAERPKGSFSTLEIQRTEQGDSAMYLCASSLFLGSDTGELFFGEGSRLTVL.

This clonotype has more than one count but fewer than ten. This rearrangement joins TRBV3-1 to TRBJ2-5, with 7 bases fitting TRBD1. The CDR3 contains 15 residues. The V gene end was trimmed by 4 bases and the J gene end by 2 bases; junction bases not matched to a gene: 7. Per germline, CDR1 LGHDT and CDR2 YNNKEL (reference sequence). CDR3 loop: CASSRYRDRQETQYF. The CDR3, as DNA: TGTGCCAGCAGCCGCTACCGGGACAGACAAGAGACCCAGTACTTC.

In this sample, this clonotype turned up a few times. A much more abundant neighbour one base away suggests this may be a read error. The chain links TRBV12-3 or TRBV12-4 to TRBJ2-7; D is uncertain. The CDR3 length is 15 residues. Trimming stripped 6 bases from V and 3 bases from J, with 18 bases between. The CDR3 coding sequence is TGTGCCAGCAGCCCTTCAAGCCTGGGTAACTACGAGCAGTACTTC. It translates to CASSPSSLGNYEQYF.

V usage is TRBV9 and J usage is TRBJ1-4; D is possibly TRBD1 (5 bases). Trimming took off 0 bases at V and 8 bases at J, with 14 bases between the two ends. This CDR3 has 15 residues. In germline, CDR1 is SGDLS, CDR2 YYNGEE. The CDR3 spells CASSVAARAYEKLFF. The CDR3 DNA reads TGTGCCAGCAGCGTAGCTGCCAGGGCCTACGAAAAACTGTTTTTT.

V and J are TRBV24-1 and TRBJ1-1; TRBD1 is a possible D gene (5 bases). This CDR3 has 13 residues. The germline CDR1 and CDR2 sequences are KGHDR and SFDVKD. V lost 8 bases and J 5 bases, leaving 14 bases between the germline ends. Here the CDR3 DNA reads TGTGCCACCACCGGCAGGGTTCTAACTGAAGCTTTCTTT. This encodes CATTGRVLTEAFF.

Comment on this clonotype: This could be a read error, since a much larger clone is one nucleotide away. The CDR3 DNA follows: TGTGCCGCCGCACAAGATTACGAGCAGTACTTC. Its translation: CAAAQDYEQYF. The chain combines TRBV10-3 with TRBJ2-7; D unclear. V lost 11 bases, J lost 4 bases, and 12 bases lay in between. Per the germline V gene, CDR1 is ENHRY and CDR2 is SYGVKD. The CDR3 is 11 amino acids.

This clonotype has ten or more counts. This chain joins TRBV6-5 and TRBJ1-5, with TRBD1 matching 7 bases. The CDR3 loop spans 15 amino acids. Germline V gives CDR1 MNHEY, CDR2 SVGAGI. V was clipped by 0 bases and J by 4 bases; unmatched bases: 3. The CDR3 here is CASSYSNRGNQPQHF. In nucleotides, the CDR3 is TGTGCCAGCAGTTACTCGAACAGGGGAAATCAGCCCCAGCATTTT.

The rearrangement links TRBV11-2 to TRBJ2-7; D gene uncertain. The germline V gene has CDR1 SGHAT and CDR2 FQNNGV. The CDR3 has 14 amino acids. The germline V and J ends were trimmed by 5 bases and 1 base, with 12 bases remaining between them. The chain's CDR3 is CASSGAGGSYEQYF. DNA of the CDR3: TGTGCCAGCAGCGGAGCCGGCGGATCCTACGAGCAGTACTTC.

This clonotype was observed a handful of times. V usage is TRBV19 and J usage is TRBJ2-7; TRBD1 agrees at 7 bases. Germline CDR1 reads LNHDA; CDR2 reads SQIVND (reference sequence). V shed 5 bases and J 2 bases; nucleotides not matched to a gene: 6. CDR3 size: 14 residues. The CDR3 coding sequence is TGTGCCAGTAGTTCCCTGGACAGGACCTACGAGCAGTACTTC. Amino acid sequence: CASSSLDRTYEQYF. Full variable domain (remainder filled in from reference TRBV19 and TRBJ2-7): DGGITQSPKYLFRKEGQNVTLSCEQNLNHDAMYWYRQDPGQGLRLIYYSQIVNDFQKGDIAEGYSVSREKKESFPLTVTSAQKNPTAFYLCASSSLDRTYEQYFGPGTRLTVT.

This clonotype has just a few counts. The chain is built from TRBV4-2 and TRBJ2-7, with 11 bases identical to TRBD1. Germline assignment: CDR1 LGHNA and CDR2 YNFKEQ. The ends lost 4 bases at V and 2 bases at J; junction bases unmatched: 4. The CDR3 is 15 amino acids. DNA of the CDR3: TGTGCCAGCAGCCCGGGACAGGGGGAAACCTACGAGCAGTACTTC. It translates to CASSPGQGETYEQYF.

The table lists this clonotype with many counts. The rearrangement links TRBV6-5 to TRBJ2-7; no clear D. CDR3 length: 17 residues. Trimming removed 0 bases from V and 1 base from J, with 16 bases in between. Germline V gives CDR1 MNHEY, CDR2 SVGAGI. In DNA, the CDR3 is TGTGCCAGCAGTTACTCGAGTAGGCAGGTAGGATCCTACGAGCAGTACTTC. Protein sequence: CASSYSSRQVGSYEQYF.

This clonotype was found once. The chain employs TRBV7-2 and TRBJ1-1; D is possibly TRBD1 (5 bases). CDR1 and CDR2 (germline): SGHTA, FQGNSA. This CDR3 comprises 18 residues. Trimming cost V 5 bases and J 4 bases, with 26 bases left between them. The CDR3: CASSAGEAGTPEGTEAFF. CDR3 DNA sequence: TGTGCCAGCAGCGCCGGGGAGGCGGGGACCCCTGAGGGCACTGAAGCTTTCTTT.

The table lists this clonotype with many counts. The chain uses TRBV24-1 and TRBJ1-3; TRBD1 is a possible D gene (5 bases). CDR1 and CDR2 from the germline V gene are KGHDR and SFDVKD. The CDR3 covers 15 residues. The V end was cut by 2 bases, the J end by 1 base, with 8 bases between. CDR3: CATSDSWTSGNTIYF. CDR3 in DNA: TGTGCCACCAGTGATTCCTGGACATCTGGAAACACCATATATTTT.

This sequence joins TRBV5-1 and TRBJ2-3, with unresolved D. Trimming pared 0 bases from V and 6 bases from J, leaving 11 bases between. Germline V gives CDR1 SGHRS, CDR2 YFSETQ. There are 14 residues in the CDR3. This CDR3 reads CASSLEGSRDTQYF. The CDR3 DNA is TGCGCCAGCAGCTTGGAGGGCAGTAGGGATACGCAGTATTTT. Full variable domain (outside the CDR3, taken from reference TRBV5-1 and TRBJ2-3): KAGVTQTPRYLIKTRGQQVTLSCSPISGHRSVSWYQQTPGQGLQFLFEYFSETQRNKGNFPGRFSGRQFSNSRSEMNVSTLELGDSALYLCASSLEGSRDTQYFGPGTRLTVL.